A single sample gave rise to the 7 T cell receptor beta chains below, sequenced in a study of brain T cells in children with intractable seizures. Profiled with immunoSEQ multiplex PCR; TCRdb holds only in-frame clones, not every one. Among around 20,000 clones, approximately 94% were seen once, and the ten largest hold 5% to 7.5%. The specimen was peripheral blood, collected at surgery. These receptor sequences come from a boy aged 5-17 years with focal cortical dysplasia and intractable seizures.

The V and J genes are TRBV19 and TRBJ1-2; D is possibly TRBD1 (6 bases). Germline values: CDR1 LNHDA, CDR2 SQIVND (reference sequence). The CDR3 extends over 14 amino acids. Trimming removed 6 bases from V and 4 bases from J, with 15 bases in between. CDR3 DNA sequence: TGTGCCAGTAGCTACCTTGGACAGAGCTATGGCTACACCTTC. This gives the protein CASSYLGQSYGYTF.

This chain joins TRBV6-5 and TRBJ2-5; TRBD2 aligns across 13 bases. The CDR3 has 16 residues. Germline V gene data show CDR1 as MNHEY and CDR2 as SVGAGI. V trimming: 3 bases; J trimming: 5 bases; junction bases outside the gene matches: 6. The CDR3 DNA is TGTGCCAGCAGTTATACTAGCGGGGGGGGGTTTGAGACCCAGTACTTC. It yields the protein CASSYTSGGGFETQYF.

J is TRBJ2-3 and V is TRBV4-1, with D perhaps being TRBD1 or TRBD2 (5 bases each). CDR3 length equals 16 residues. The germline gives CDR1 MGHRA, CDR2 YSYEKL. Deletions cut 4 bases from V and 4 bases from J, with 18 bases between. Here the CDR3 DNA reads TGCGCCAGCAGCCGCGGACGGGGCCCAGGGCCAGATACGCAGTATTTT. Its translation: CASSRGRGPGPDTQYF.

This rearrangement joins TRBV9 to TRBJ2-1; TRBD2 might be the D (5 bases). CDR3 length equals 15 residues. V dropped 4 bases and J dropped 6 bases, with 17 bases sitting between them. Germline values: CDR1 SGDLS, CDR2 YYNGEE. DNA of the CDR3: TGTGCCAGCAGCCCCCGGGGTGCTCCTGGCAATGAGCAGTTCTTC. Translated: CASSPRGAPGNEQFF.

The chain has TRBV28 and TRBJ2-7, with 7 nucleotides matching TRBD1. This CDR3 comprises 14 residues. The trim removed 2 bases at V and 4 bases at J, leaving 5 bases unmatched. CDR1 MDHEN and CDR2 SYDVKM come from the germline V gene. The CDR3 DNA reads TGTGCCAGCAGTTTAGAAAAGGGGGCTTACGAGCAGTACGTC. Encoded protein: CASSLEKGAYEQYV.

This clone was observed once. The V call is TRBV4-1, the J call TRBJ1-4; 7 positions match TRBD1. CDR1 MGHRA and CDR2 YSYEKL come from the germline V gene. V lost 1 base and J lost 3; bases outside the gene matches: 2. The CDR3 has 15 residues. CDR3 sequence reads: CASSQVTGPNEKLFF. The CDR3 DNA is TGCGCCAGCAGCCAAGTGACAGGGCCTAATGAAAAACTGTTTTTT.

The chain combines TRBV5-1 with TRBJ2-5; 7 bases align to TRBD2. This CDR3 spans 16 amino acids. J lost 5 bases, V lost 0 bases, and 10 bases had no gene match. Germline lookup yields CDR1 SGHRS and CDR2 YFSETQ. The CDR3 protein is CASSLGWASGTETQYF. Here the CDR3 DNA reads TGCGCCAGCAGCTTGGGTTGGGCAAGCGGGACGGAGACCCAGTACTTC. The full variable domain, in which reference TRBV5-1 and TRBJ2-5 provide the parts outside the CDR3, is KAGVTQTPRYLIKTRGQQVTLSCSPISGHRSVSWYQQTPGQGLQFLFEYFSETQRNKGNFPGRFSGRQFSNSRSEMNVSTLELGDSALYLCASSLGWASGTETQYFGPGTRLLVL.